These 19 T cell receptor beta chains came from one sample sequenced in a study of cytomegalovirus exposure and HLA in healthy donors. The table came from immunoSEQ multiplex PCR; TCRdb's copy has only in-frame clones and leaves some out. This table holds over 150,000 clones, about 86% found once. Source material: PBMCs. The receptors shown here come from a human donor in good health.

V gene TRBV2 combines with J gene TRBJ1-3, with TRBD1 matching 7 bases. Germline V gives CDR1 SNHLY, CDR2 FYNNEI. J lost 0 bases, V lost 6 bases, and 14 bases had no gene match. This CDR3 is built from 18 residues. CDR3 DNA: TGTGCCAGCAGCGTACGACCACCCGGGACAGACTCTGGAAACACCATATATTTT. Its protein is CASSVRPPGTDSGNTIYF.

J is TRBJ2-4 and V is TRBV13; 10 nucleotides line up with TRBD1. Germline V gene data show CDR1 as PRHDT and CDR2 as FYEKMQ (reference sequence). The CDR3 is 18 residues long. With 5 bases clipped from V and 0 bases from J, the junction kept 10 bases outside the gene matches. For the CDR3, the DNA is TGTGCCAGCAGCGAAGGTTGGGACAGGGGCGTAGCCAAAAACATTCAGTACTTC. Its protein is CASSEGWDRGVAKNIQYF.

The chain couples TRBV30 to TRBJ1-4; no definite D call. CDR1 is GTSNPN, CDR2 SVGIG, per germline (reference sequence). This CDR3 comprises 13 residues. Trimming left V 3 bases short and J 8 bases short, with 13 bases between. CDR3 protein: CAWRSASGEKLFF. CDR3 DNA sequence: TGTGCCTGGAGGTCAGCATCGGGAGAAAAACTGTTTTTT.

The chain has TRBV7-3 and TRBJ2-1; 14 bases line up with TRBD2. The CDR3 consists of 15 residues. Trimming cost V 3 bases and J 7 bases; bases outside gene matches: 2. CDR1 and CDR2 (germline): SGHTA, FQGTGA. This CDR3 reads CASSLGLAGVNEQFF. CDR3 in DNA: TGTGCCAGCAGCTTGGGACTAGCGGGAGTGAATGAGCAGTTCTTC.

The chain carries TRBV7-2 and TRBJ2-1; 10 nucleotides line up with TRBD1. The CDR3 covers 15 residues. Germline CDR1 and CDR2: SGHTA and FQGNSA. With V trimmed by 3 bases and J by 3 bases, 2 bases remained unmatched. The CDR3 DNA reads as TGTGCCAGCAGCTTGCGGACAGGGGGCTACAATGAGCAGTTCTTC. Translated, it gives CASSLRTGGYNEQFF.

This clone has a handful of counts. The rearrangement links TRBV2 to TRBJ1-5, with 7 positions matching TRBD1. V dropped 6 bases and J dropped 7; count of bases not matched to a gene: 9. The CDR3 is 14 amino acids. Germline lookup yields CDR1 SNHLY and CDR2 FYNNEI. CDR3 sequence: CASRPGQSYQPQHF. CDR3 nucleotides: TGTGCCAGCAGGCCGGGACAGAGCTACCAGCCCCAGCATTTT. The whole variable domain, filled in from reference TRBV2 and TRBJ1-5, reads EPEVTQTPSHQVTQMGQEVILRCVPISNHLYFYWYRQILGQKVEFLVSFYNNEISEKSEIFDDQFSVERPDGSNFTLKIRSTKLEDSAMYFCASRPGQSYQPQHFGDGTRLSIL.

This chain connects TRBV10-3 to TRBJ2-1; D may be TRBD1 (5 bases). CDR3 length: 15 residues. The germline CDR1 and CDR2 sequences are ENHRY and SYGVKD. Trimming shortened V by 0 bases and J by 7 bases, and 13 bases separated the two germline ends. In DNA form, the CDR3 reads TGTGCCATCAGTGAGTCTGGACAAGGGTCGAATGAGCAGTTCTTC. Encoded protein: CAISESGQGSNEQFF.

The rearrangement links TRBV5-1 to TRBJ1-2, with 10 bases matching TRBD1. This CDR3 spans 15 amino acids. Losses at the gene ends were 0 bases for V and 7 bases for J; bases not matched to a gene: 6. Germline loops: CDR1 SGHRS, CDR2 YFSETQ. CDR3 region: CASSLGGQGLVGYTF. The CDR3 region has the DNA TGCGCCAGCAGCTTGGGGGGACAGGGGCTTGTTGGCTACACCTTC.

The chain employs TRBV7-9 and TRBJ1-4; 7 nucleotides match TRBD1. This CDR3 spans 14 amino acids. The germline V gene has CDR1 SEHNR and CDR2 FQNEAQ (reference sequence). The trim removed 4 bases at V and 7 bases at J, leaving 6 bases unmatched. The CDR3 here is CASSSNKGAEKLFF. The CDR3 DNA sequence: TGTGCCAGCAGCTCGAACAAGGGGGCTGAAAAACTGTTTTTT.

J is TRBJ2-7 and V is TRBV11-3; weak D call: TRBD1 (6 bases). Trimming removed 5 bases at V and 6 bases at J, with 14 bases between. The V gene's germline CDR1 is SGHNT and CDR2 YENEEA. The CDR3 spans 13 residues. The CDR3 nucleotides read TGTGCCAGCAGCCTTTACAGGGAGTCCGAGCAGTACTTC. Translating it yields CASSLYRESEQYF. The full variable domain, in which reference TRBV11-3 and TRBJ2-7 provide the parts outside the CDR3, is EAGVVQSPRYKIIEKKQPVAFWCNPISGHNTLYWYLQNLGQGPELLIRYENEEAVDDSQLPKDRFSAERLKGVDSTLKIQPAELGDSAVYLCASSLYRESEQYFGPGTRLTVT.

This rearrangement joins TRBV19 to TRBJ1-6; a weak D match, TRBD1 (6 bases). Trimming shortened V by 0 bases and J by 0 bases, and 9 bases separated the two germline ends. Germline CDR1 reads LNHDA; CDR2 reads SQIVND (reference sequence). CDR3 length equals 17 residues. CDR3 nucleotides: TGTGCCAGTAGTATAGAGGGACAAGGCTCCTATAATTCACCCCTCCACTTT. The encoded protein is CASSIEGQGSYNSPLHF.

The V call is TRBV25-1, the J call TRBJ2-1; TRBD2 matches 10 bases. The trim removed 1 base at V and 8 bases at J, leaving 11 bases unmatched. Germline values: CDR1 MGHDK, CDR2 SYGVNS. CDR3 length equals 17 residues. The CDR3 protein is CASSESPPAGGHDEQFF. In nucleotides, the CDR3 is TGTGCCAGCAGTGAATCCCCTCCAGCGGGAGGGCATGATGAGCAGTTCTTC.

The V and J genes are TRBV7-2 and TRBJ2-3; 14 nucleotides agree with TRBD2. This CDR3 contains 17 residues. The V gene end was trimmed by 4 bases and the J gene end by 10 bases; junction bases not matched to a gene: 13. Germline V CDR1 and CDR2: SGHTA, FQGNSA. The DNA for the CDR3 is TGTGCCAGCAGCTCGCCGACGGGACTAGCGGGAGACAATGCGCAGTATTTT. It yields the protein CASSSPTGLAGDNAQYF.

The chain links TRBV25-1 to TRBJ1-1; 10 bases line up with TRBD1. J gave up 5 bases and V 4 bases, and 4 bases lay outside the gene matches. The CDR3 covers 14 residues. Germline values: CDR1 MGHDK, CDR2 SYGVNS. DNA for the CDR3: TGTGCCAGCAGTGGGGGACAGGGGACAACTGAAGCTTTCTTT. It specifies CASSGGQGTTEAFF.

The genes are TRBV9 and TRBJ2-3, with D possibly matching TRBD2 (5 bases). Germline V CDR1 and CDR2: SGDLS, YYNGEE. This CDR3 has 14 residues. The V end was cut by 4 bases, the J end by 0 bases, with 9 bases between. CDR3 bases: TGTGCCAGCAGCCCCAGGACTAGCACAGATACGCAGTATTTT. This sequence encodes CASSPRTSTDTQYF.

V is TRBV6-5 and J is TRBJ2-7; D not resolved. The germline CDR1 and CDR2 sequences are MNHEY and SVGAGI. This CDR3 has 13 amino acids. Trimming took 6 bases from V and 3 from J, leaving 12 bases between them. CDR3: CASSENSVYEQYF. Here the CDR3 DNA reads TGTGCCAGCAGCGAAAACTCGGTCTACGAGCAGTACTTC.

This clone was counted only a few times. V is TRBV7-2 and J is TRBJ1-6; D call uncertain. The germline V gene encodes CDR1 SGHTA and CDR2 FQGNSA. This CDR3 contains 13 residues. Trimming cost V 3 bases and J 7 bases, with 7 bases left between them. In nucleotides, the CDR3 is TGTGCCAGCAGCTTTCTAGCCAATTCACCCCTCCACTTT. Protein: CASSFLANSPLHF.

The chain uses TRBV19 and TRBJ2-7, with a weak D call TRBD2 (7 bases). Trimming pared 4 bases from V and 5 bases from J, leaving 18 bases between. This CDR3 region has 15 residues. Germline CDR1 is LNHDA and CDR2 is SQIVND (reference sequence). The CDR3 DNA follows: TGTGCCAGTAGTAGCTCCGGGGGGCTAAGCGACGAGCAGTACTTC. It is translated as CASSSSGGLSDEQYF.

The chain couples TRBV11-2 to TRBJ2-7; D call uncertain. The CDR3 loop spans 14 amino acids. From germline, CDR1 is SGHAT and CDR2 FQNNGV. Deletions cut 5 bases from V and 3 bases from J, with 14 bases between. This CDR3 is CASSPHIMSYEQYF. CDR3 coding DNA: TGTGCCAGCAGCCCGCATATTATGAGCTACGAGCAGTACTTC.